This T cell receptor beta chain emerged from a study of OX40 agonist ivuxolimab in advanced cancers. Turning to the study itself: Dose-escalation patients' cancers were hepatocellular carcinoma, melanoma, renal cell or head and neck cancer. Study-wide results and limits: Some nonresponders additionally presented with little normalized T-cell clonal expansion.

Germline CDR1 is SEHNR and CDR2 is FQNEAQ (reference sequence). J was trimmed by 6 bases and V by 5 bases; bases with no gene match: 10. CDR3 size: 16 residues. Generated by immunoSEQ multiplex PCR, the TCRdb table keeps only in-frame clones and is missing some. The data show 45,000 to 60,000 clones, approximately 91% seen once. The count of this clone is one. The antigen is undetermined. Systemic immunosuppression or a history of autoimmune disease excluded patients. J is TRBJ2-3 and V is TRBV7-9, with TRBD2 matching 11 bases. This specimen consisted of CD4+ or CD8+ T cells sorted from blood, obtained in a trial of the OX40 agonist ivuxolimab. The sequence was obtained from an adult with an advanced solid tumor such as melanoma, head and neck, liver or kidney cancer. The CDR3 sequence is CASSPGLAGGSDTQYF. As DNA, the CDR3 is TGTGCCAGCAGCCCGGGGCTAGCGGGAGGATCCGATACGCAGTATTTT.